One and the same sample provided the 7 T cell receptor beta chains below, sequenced in a study of OX40 agonist ivuxolimab in advanced cancers. Profiled with immunoSEQ multiplex PCR; TCRdb holds only in-frame clones, not every one. The sample holds approximately 58,000 clones, more than 75% seen once. Source: CD4+ or CD8+ T cells sorted from blood, taken in a trial of the OX40 agonist ivuxolimab. The receptor set was obtained from an adult with an advanced solid tumor such as melanoma, head and neck, liver or kidney cancer.

The chain recombines TRBV30 with TRBJ2-5; 11 nucleotides align to TRBD2. Germline V gene lookup returns CDR1 GTSNPN and CDR2 SVGIG (reference sequence). The CDR3 consists of 15 residues. V gave up 1 base and J gave up 5 bases; unmatched junction bases: 6. The CDR3 bases are TGTGCCTGGAGTGAACTAGCGGGAGTCGGGGAGACCCAGTACTTC. Translated, it gives CAWSELAGVGETQYF. Full variable domain (missing parts from reference TRBV30 and TRBJ2-5): SQTIHQWPATLVQPVGSPLSLECTVEGTSNPNLYWYRQAAGRGLQLLFYSVGIGQISSEVPQNLSASRPQDRQFILSSKKLLLSDSGFYLCAWSELAGVGETQYFGPGTRLLVL.

V is TRBV5-1 and J is TRBJ2-1, with D maybe TRBD1 (7 bases). This CDR3 region has 13 residues. CDR1 is SGHRS, CDR2 YFSETQ, per germline. Trimming cost V 0 bases and J 9 bases, with 10 bases left between them. The CDR3 loop is CASSLGQGGEQFF. The CDR3 DNA sequence: TGCGCCAGCAGCTTGGGGCAGGGGGGTGAGCAGTTCTTC.

The chain joins TRBV28 to TRBJ2-6; 8 nucleotides align to TRBD1. V dropped 6 bases and J dropped 0; count of bases not matched to a gene: 7. This CDR3 has 17 residues. Germline CDR1 and CDR2: MDHEN and SYDVKM. CDR3 nucleotides: TGTGCCAGCAGGACAGGGGTATTGATCTCTGGGGCCAACGTCCTGACTTTC. This gives the protein CASRTGVLISGANVLTF.

The V gene is TRBV28, the J gene TRBJ1-1; D ambiguous. Germline CDR1 MDHEN, CDR2 SYDVKM. The CDR3 runs to 16 residues. The germline V and J ends were trimmed by 3 bases and 1 base, with 15 bases remaining between them. The CDR3 DNA follows: TGTGCCAGCAGTTTCGGCGGCAGCGGGGAGAACACTGAAGCTTTCTTT. It translates to CASSFGGSGENTEAFF.

The V gene is TRBV2, the J gene TRBJ2-6, with unresolved D. V was shortened by 4 bases and J by 1 base, with 5 bases between the two germline ends. CDR1 and CDR2 from the germline V gene are SNHLY and FYNNEI. The CDR3 has 14 residues. The CDR3 sequence is CASSASSGANVLTF. The CDR3 nucleotides are TGTGCCAGCAGTGCCAGTTCTGGGGCCAACGTCCTGACTTTC.

This chain joins TRBV11-3 and TRBJ2-7; D might be TRBD1 (6 bases). Germline V gene data show CDR1 as SGHNT and CDR2 as YENEEA. The CDR3 is made up of 11 amino acids. Trimming stripped 8 bases from V and 6 bases from J, with 11 bases between. The DNA for the CDR3 is TGTGCCAGCGGATTAGGGGGCGAGCAGTACTTC. It translates to CASGLGGEQYF.

J is TRBJ2-7 and V is TRBV5-6, with 12 bases identical to TRBD1. Per germline, CDR1 SGHDT and CDR2 YYEEEE. This CDR3 contains 17 residues. Trimming cost V 1 base and J 7 bases; bases outside gene matches: 12. The CDR3 sequence is CASSLFFWDRGLEEQYF. In DNA, the CDR3 is TGTGCCAGCAGCTTGTTTTTCTGGGACAGGGGGCTTGAGGAGCAGTACTTC.